These T cell receptor beta chains were read from a single sample in a study of T cell repertoires in cytomegalovirus infection. Each CDR3 protein gets one entry after TCRdb re-called the reads with MiXCR. The table includes hundreds of thousands of distinct CDR3 sequences, under 40% detected once. Input material: PBMCs. The origin of the receptors is a human donor in good health (CMV status not recorded). Some clones in this sample may be carry-over from other donors' samples. Each CDR3 is given with its conserved first and last residue. Fields, in order: V gene, CDR3 length, D gene, J gene, clone size, CDR3 DNA, CDR3 protein. D genes are given only for firm matches. Some rows have no size entry. The others give once, few or many, or a class for an expanded clone.

v_gene: TRBV5-1; len: 16; d_gene: .; j_gene: TRBJ1-6; abundance: .; CDR3nt: TGCGCCAGCAGCTTCACCCCAGTGGAAAGAAATTCACCCCTCCACTTT; CDR3aa: CASSFTPVERNSPLHF
v_gene: TRBV28; len: 14; d_gene: TRBD2; j_gene: TRBJ2-5; abundance: .; CDR3nt: TGTGCCAGCAGTCGCGGGGGGGTCCAAGAGACCCAGTACTTC; CDR3aa: CASSRGGVQETQYF
v_gene: TRBV6-4; len: 12; d_gene: .; j_gene: TRBJ2-2; abundance: .; CDR3nt: TGTGCCAGCAGTGACCGGGCCGGGGAGCTGTTTTTT; CDR3aa: CASSDRAGELFF
v_gene: TRBV7-9; len: 14; d_gene: TRBD1; j_gene: TRBJ1-1; abundance: .; CDR3nt: TGTGCCAGCAGCTTAGAGGGACAGGGCACTGAAGCTTTCTTT; CDR3aa: CASSLEGQGTEAFF
v_gene: TRBV7-8; len: 16; d_gene: .; j_gene: TRBJ1-5; abundance: many; CDR3nt: TGTGCCAGCAGCTCCGGCATGGGGGCTAGCAATCAGCCCCAGCATTTT; CDR3aa: CASSSGMGASNQPQHF
v_gene: TRBV20-1; len: 15; d_gene: TRBD2; j_gene: TRBJ2-1; abundance: .; CDR3nt: TGCAGTGCTAGTAGGGGCGGGAGGGCCAGCAATGAGCAGTTCTTC; CDR3aa: CSASRGGRASNEQFF
v_gene: TRBV28; len: 16; d_gene: TRBD1; j_gene: TRBJ1-5; abundance: .; CDR3nt: TGTGCCAGCAAAACCACAGGGGAGTTAGGCAATCAGCCCCAGCATTTT; CDR3aa: CASKTTGELGNQPQHF
v_gene: TRBV7-2; len: 14; d_gene: TRBD2; j_gene: TRBJ2-1; abundance: .; CDR3nt: TGTGCCAGCAGTAGGGCTAGCGGTAACAATGAGCAGTTCTTC; CDR3aa: CASSRASGNNEQFF
v_gene: TRBV19; len: 15; d_gene: .; j_gene: TRBJ1-1; abundance: .; CDR3nt: TGTGCCAGTACCGAAACGGGAGCTTTGAACACTGAAGCTTTCTTT; CDR3aa: CASTETGALNTEAFF
v_gene: TRBV7-4; len: 12; d_gene: .; j_gene: TRBJ1-2; abundance: few; CDR3nt: TGTGCCAGCAGCCGGACCTCGTATGGCTACACCTTC; CDR3aa: CASSRTSYGYTF
v_gene: TRBV30; len: 13; d_gene: .; j_gene: TRBJ1-2; abundance: .; CDR3nt: TGTGCCTGGAGTGTACAGGGACTCGATGGCTACACCTTC; CDR3aa: CAWSVQGLDGYTF
v_gene: TRBV7-2; len: 15; d_gene: .; j_gene: TRBJ2-3; abundance: .; CDR3nt: TGTGCAAGCAGCTTTGGCGGGCGGACCACAGATACGCAGTATTTT; CDR3aa: CASSFGGRTTDTQYF
v_gene: TRBV20-1; len: 14; d_gene: TRBD1; j_gene: TRBJ1-1; abundance: few; CDR3nt: TGCAGTGCTAGCCAGGGGGCGCAAGGCCTTGAAGCTTTCTTT; CDR3aa: CSASQGAQGLEAFF
v_gene: TRBV19; len: 15; d_gene: TRBD1; j_gene: TRBJ1-2; abundance: .; CDR3nt: TGTGCCAGTAGTACTACAGGGGCGGCTAACTATGGCTACACCTTC; CDR3aa: CASSTTGAANYGYTF
v_gene: TRBV28; len: 14; d_gene: .; j_gene: TRBJ2-7; abundance: few; CDR3nt: TGTGCCAGCAGCTCGGGTGGACCCCTACGAAGGCAGTACTTC; CDR3aa: CASSSGGPLRRQYF
v_gene: TRBV6-1; len: 14; d_gene: TRBD2; j_gene: TRBJ2-7; abundance: .; CDR3nt: TGTGCCAGCAAGAGCGGGACTAACTCCTACGAGCAGTACTTC; CDR3aa: CASKSGTNSYEQYF
v_gene: TRBV20-1; len: 19; d_gene: TRBD1; j_gene: TRBJ1-3; abundance: .; CDR3nt: TGCAGTGCTAGAGACCCAGGGGGGGGGGCCCATTACTCTGGAAACACCATATATTTT; CDR3aa: CSARDPGGGAHYSGNTIYF
v_gene: TRBV20-1; len: 17; d_gene: TRBD2; j_gene: TRBJ2-4; abundance: .; CDR3nt: TGCAGTGCCCCGAGGAGTAGCGGGAGTTTAGCCAAAAACATTCAGTACTTC; CDR3aa: CSAPRSSGSLAKNIQYF
v_gene: TRBV9; len: 14; d_gene: .; j_gene: TRBJ1-3; abundance: .; CDR3nt: TGTGCCAGCAGCGCATCACTCAGAGGAAACACCATATATTTT; CDR3aa: CASSASLRGNTIYF
v_gene: TRBV20-1; len: 16; d_gene: TRBD2; j_gene: TRBJ2-1; abundance: .; CDR3nt: TGCAGTGCTAGCCCCTGGACTAGCGGGAGGAGGTATGAGCAGTTCTTC; CDR3aa: CSASPWTSGRRYEQFF
v_gene: TRBV2; len: 15; d_gene: TRBD2; j_gene: TRBJ2-5; abundance: .; CDR3nt: TGTGCCAGCACAGACGCTAGCGGGGGAAAAGAGACCCAGTACTTC; CDR3aa: CASTDASGGKETQYF
v_gene: TRBV7-8; len: 14; d_gene: TRBD1; j_gene: TRBJ1-1; abundance: .; CDR3nt: TGTGCCAGCAGCTTACGAGGACAGGGCGCTGAAGCTTTCTTT; CDR3aa: CASSLRGQGAEAFF
v_gene: TRBV12-3/TRBV12-4; len: 13; d_gene: .; j_gene: TRBJ2-3; abundance: many; CDR3nt: TGTGCCAGCATCGTCGGTGGGACAGATACGCAGTATTTT; CDR3aa: CASIVGGTDTQYF
v_gene: TRBV7-2; len: 20; d_gene: TRBD2; j_gene: TRBJ2-3; abundance: many; CDR3nt: TGTGCCAGCAGGCCACCGGGACTAGCGGGGGGGCTAATCGGACCTGATACGCAGTATTTT; CDR3aa: CASRPPGLAGGLIGPDTQYF
v_gene: TRBV20-1; len: 14; d_gene: .; j_gene: TRBJ2-3; abundance: .; CDR3nt: TGCAGTGCTAGGAAGGAGTCATTCTCAGATACGCAGTATTTT; CDR3aa: CSARKESFSDTQYF
v_gene: TRBV19; len: 15; d_gene: TRBD1; j_gene: TRBJ2-7; abundance: .; CDR3nt: TGTGCCAGTAGTATAGACGGGACAGGGGCCTACGAGCAGTACTTC; CDR3aa: CASSIDGTGAYEQYF
v_gene: TRBV6-1; len: 17; d_gene: TRBD1; j_gene: TRBJ2-7; abundance: .; CDR3nt: TGTGCCAGCAGACCGACGACGGGACAGACGAGCTCCTACGAGCAGTACTTC; CDR3aa: CASRPTTGQTSSYEQYF
v_gene: TRBV19; len: 15; d_gene: TRBD1; j_gene: TRBJ1-5; abundance: few; CDR3nt: TGTGCCACGAGCGGCAGCTTTACAGGGGGCCAGCCCCAGCATTTT; CDR3aa: CATSGSFTGGQPQHF
v_gene: TRBV7-9; len: 15; d_gene: TRBD1; j_gene: TRBJ1-2; abundance: .; CDR3nt: TGTGCCAGCAGCACTGCCGGGACAGGGGACTATGGCTACACCTTC; CDR3aa: CASSTAGTGDYGYTF
v_gene: TRBV5-4; len: 16; d_gene: TRBD2; j_gene: TRBJ2-3; abundance: .; CDR3nt: TGTGCCAGCAGCGGGGGACTAGCAGAGGTAACGGATACGCAGTATTTT; CDR3aa: CASSGGLAEVTDTQYF
v_gene: TRBV7-6; len: 13; d_gene: TRBD1; j_gene: TRBJ2-7; abundance: many; CDR3nt: TGTGCCAGCAGCTTAGGGACAGGCCTTGAGCAGTACTTC; CDR3aa: CASSLGTGLEQYF
v_gene: TRBV7-2; len: 16; d_gene: TRBD2; j_gene: TRBJ2-1; abundance: .; CDR3nt: TGTGCCAGCAGACGGACCGGGACTAGCACCTACAATGAGCAGTTCTTC; CDR3aa: CASRRTGTSTYNEQFF
v_gene: TRBV7-2; len: 18; d_gene: .; j_gene: TRBJ2-2; abundance: few; CDR3nt: TGTGCCAGCAGCTCCCCTTCCAGGGTCTACCGTAACACCGGGGAGCTGTTTTTT; CDR3aa: CASSSPSRVYRNTGELFF
v_gene: TRBV7-6; len: 15; d_gene: .; j_gene: TRBJ2-1; abundance: many; CDR3nt: TGTGCCAGCAGTCCCCAACGGCTTCCCAACAATGAGCAGTTCTTC; CDR3aa: CASSPQRLPNNEQFF
v_gene: TRBV28; len: 17; d_gene: .; j_gene: TRBJ1-1; abundance: few; CDR3nt: TGTGCCAGCAGTTTATGGTCAGGGGCTCTCTGGGACACTGAAGCTTTCTTT; CDR3aa: CASSLWSGALWDTEAFF
v_gene: TRBV11-2; len: 16; d_gene: TRBD2; j_gene: TRBJ2-3; abundance: few; CDR3nt: TGTGCCAGCAGCCCATATCATAGCGGGAGCACAGATACGCAGTATTTT; CDR3aa: CASSPYHSGSTDTQYF
v_gene: TRBV28; len: 15; d_gene: .; j_gene: TRBJ1-5; abundance: .; CDR3nt: TGTGCCAGCAGTTTCTGGGGTGCTAGCAATCAGCCCCAGCATTTT; CDR3aa: CASSFWGASNQPQHF
v_gene: TRBV7-2; len: 15; d_gene: .; j_gene: TRBJ2-6; abundance: .; CDR3nt: TGTGCCAGCAGCCGGGGGATAACTGGGGCCAACGTCCTGACTTTC; CDR3aa: CASSRGITGANVLTF
v_gene: TRBV10-3; len: 11; d_gene: .; j_gene: TRBJ2-3; abundance: .; CDR3nt: TGTGCCATCAGTGAGACAGATACGCAGTATTTT; CDR3aa: CAISETDTQYF
v_gene: TRBV3-1; len: 13; d_gene: .; j_gene: TRBJ2-7; abundance: .; CDR3nt: TGTGCCAGCAGGAAGAGCAACGCTCCCCAGCAGTACTTC; CDR3aa: CASRKSNAPQQYF
v_gene: TRBV11-1; len: 14; d_gene: TRBD2; j_gene: TRBJ2-1; abundance: few; CDR3nt: TGTGCCAGCGGATCTAGCGGTCTGGGGAATGAGCAGTTCTTC; CDR3aa: CASGSSGLGNEQFF
v_gene: TRBV7-6; len: 15; d_gene: .; j_gene: TRBJ2-5; abundance: .; CDR3nt: TGTGCCAGCAGCTTAGCGAAGGGGCAAGGAGAGACCCAGTACTTC; CDR3aa: CASSLAKGQGETQYF
v_gene: TRBV29-1; len: 13; d_gene: TRBD1; j_gene: TRBJ1-5; abundance: few; CDR3nt: TGCAGCGTCGGGACAGGGGGCAATCAGCCCCAGCATTTT; CDR3aa: CSVGTGGNQPQHF
v_gene: TRBV7-2; len: 14; d_gene: TRBD1; j_gene: TRBJ1-1; abundance: many; CDR3nt: TGTGCCAGCAGCTTCCGGGACAGAAACACTGAAGCTTTCTTT; CDR3aa: CASSFRDRNTEAFF
v_gene: TRBV4-1; len: 16; d_gene: TRBD1; j_gene: TRBJ2-7; abundance: .; CDR3nt: TGCGCCAGCAGCCAAGATGTGGGACAGGGGAGCTACGAGCAGTACTTC; CDR3aa: CASSQDVGQGSYEQYF